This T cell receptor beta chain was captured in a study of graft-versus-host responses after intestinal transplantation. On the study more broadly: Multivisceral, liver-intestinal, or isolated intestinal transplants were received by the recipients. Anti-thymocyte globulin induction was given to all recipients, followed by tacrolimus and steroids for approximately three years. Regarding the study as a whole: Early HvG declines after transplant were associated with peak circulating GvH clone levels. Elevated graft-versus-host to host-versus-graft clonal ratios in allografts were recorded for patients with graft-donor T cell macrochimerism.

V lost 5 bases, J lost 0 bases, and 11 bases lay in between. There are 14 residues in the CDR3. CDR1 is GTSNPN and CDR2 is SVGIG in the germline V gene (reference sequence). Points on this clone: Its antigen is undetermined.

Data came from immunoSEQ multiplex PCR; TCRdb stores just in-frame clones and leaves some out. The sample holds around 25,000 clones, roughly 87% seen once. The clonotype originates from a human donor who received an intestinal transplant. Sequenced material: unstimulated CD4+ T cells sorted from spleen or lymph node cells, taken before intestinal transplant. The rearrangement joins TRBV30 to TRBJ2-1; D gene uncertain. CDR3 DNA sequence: TGTGCCTGGGGGCCATCACTCTCCTACAATGAGCAGTTCTTC. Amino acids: CAWGPSLSYNEQFF.